One sample yielded the 20 T cell receptor beta chains listed below, sequenced in a study of T cell repertoires in cytomegalovirus infection. TCRdb itself ran the reads through MiXCR, one entry per CDR3 protein. This repertoire shows around 340,000 distinct CDR3 sequences, around 29% found once; its top ten account for 20%. For these receptors, no antigen is known. This material consisted of cultured PBMCs, taken from culture after CMV antigen stimulation. These receptors came from a human donor in good health (CMV status not recorded). Some clones in this sample may be carry-over from other donors' samples.

This clonotype was recorded a few times. The chain uses TRBV7-3 and TRBJ1-1, with D tentatively TRBD1 (6 bases). CDR3 length: 13 residues. The germline V gene encodes CDR1 SGHTA and CDR2 FQGTGA. V lost 4 bases, J lost 7 bases, and 13 bases lay in between. The CDR3 loop reads CASSSRGSVEAFF. Written as DNA, the CDR3 is TGTGCCAGCAGCTCCAGGGGAAGTGTTGAAGCTTTCTTT.

This clonotype was observed at least ten times. V usage is TRBV7-2 and J usage is TRBJ2-7, with 9 bases identical to TRBD1. The CDR3 spans 13 residues. Germline CDR1 is SGHTA and CDR2 is FQGNSA. V lost 5 bases, J lost 12 bases, and 11 bases stayed unmatched. In DNA, the CDR3 is TGTGCCAGCAGCCGCGGGACAGGGTCGATGGCGTACTTC. It encodes CASSRGTGSMAYF.

This chain joins TRBV11-2 and TRBJ2-5, with 12 bases that match TRBD2. The CDR3 has 16 residues. The trim removed 0 bases at V and 4 bases at J, leaving 3 bases unmatched. Germline CDR1 and CDR2: SGHAT and FQNNGV. CDR3 amino acids: CASSLDRTSGAETQYF. The CDR3 DNA reads TGTGCCAGCAGCTTAGATAGGACTAGCGGGGCAGAGACCCAGTACTTC.

The rearrangement joins TRBV24-1 to TRBJ1-5; no clear D. The V end was cut by 3 bases, the J end by 5 bases, with 10 bases between. The CDR3 sequence is 14 residues long. Germline CDR1 KGHDR, CDR2 SFDVKD. In DNA form, the CDR3 reads TGTGCCACCAGTGATGGACCCTTTCATCAGCCCCAGCATTTT. It is translated as CATSDGPFHQPQHF.

This clonotype was counted ten times or more. CDR3 loop: CASSSRTGGNEQFF. DNA for the CDR3: TGTGCCAGCAGCTCTAGGACCGGTGGCAATGAGCAGTTCTTC. The chain uses TRBV7-2 and TRBJ2-1, with D hard to call. The CDR3 is 14 residues long. Germline V lookup: CDR1 SGHTA, CDR2 FQGNSA. The V end was cut by 4 bases, the J end by 6 bases, with 13 bases between.

This clonotype was seen a single time. This chain connects TRBV6-6 to TRBJ1-5, with a weak D call TRBD1 (6 bases). Per germline, CDR1 MNHNY and CDR2 SVGAGI (reference sequence). CDR3 length: 15 residues. Between the trimmed V and J ends, which lost 6 bases and 4 bases, there was a span of 16 bases. In nucleotides, the CDR3 is TGTGCCAGCAGCTCACAGGGTTTGTGGAATCAGCCCCAGCATTTT. This translates into CASSSQGLWNQPQHF.

The chain combines TRBV6-5 with TRBJ1-1; TRBD1 is a possible D gene (5 bases). CDR3 length equals 15 residues. Trimming took 4 bases from V and 3 from J, leaving 15 bases between them. In germline, CDR1 is MNHEY, CDR2 SVGAGI. In DNA form, the CDR3 reads TGTGCCAGCAGTTCCCCGGGGGGAAGGGACACTGAAGCTTTCTTT. Its protein is CASSSPGGRDTEAFF.

This clonotype came up a few times. This rearrangement joins TRBV18 to TRBJ2-1, with TRBD1 as a possible D gene (5 bases). Trimming cost V 4 bases and J 15 bases, with 13 bases left between them. Per germline, CDR1 KGHSH and CDR2 LQKENI. The CDR3 is 11 residues long. DNA of the CDR3: TGTGCCAGCTCACAAATTAATGACAGGTTCTTC. Amino acid sequence: CASSQINDRFF.

V gene TRBV4-2 combines with J gene TRBJ2-2; the match to TRBD2 covers 9 bases. Germline CDR1 and CDR2: LGHNA and YNFKEQ. The CDR3 has 16 residues. Losses at the gene ends were 2 bases for V and 3 bases for J; bases not matched to a gene: 4. The CDR3, as DNA: TGTGCCAGCAGCCAAAAGCGGGAGGCACACACCGGGGAGCTGTTTTTT. Translating it yields CASSQKREAHTGELFF.

This clonotype was observed a handful of times. This chain connects TRBV9 to TRBJ2-1; a weak D match, TRBD2 (5 bases). This CDR3 region has 20 residues. V shed 0 bases and J shed 0 bases, with 22 bases lying between them. The germline CDR1 and CDR2 sequences are SGDLS and YYNGEE. Here the CDR3 reads CASSVEGVDAPLSSYNEQFF. The CDR3, as DNA: TGTGCCAGCAGCGTAGAGGGAGTTGACGCCCCCCTAAGCTCCTACAATGAGCAGTTCTTC.

The CDR3 DNA sequence: TGTGCCAGCAGCCAAGTCATGGCCTATACGCAGTATTTT. This sequence encodes CASSQVMAYTQYF. This chain links TRBV3-1 with TRBJ2-3; D uncertain. CDR3 size: 13 residues. From germline, CDR1 is LGHDT and CDR2 YNNKEL (reference sequence). V was cut by 1 base and J by 7 bases, with 9 bases left in between.

The rearrangement links TRBV11-2 to TRBJ2-7; D gene ambiguous. The CDR3 consists of 13 residues. CDR1 is SGHAT, CDR2 FQNNGV, per germline. Trimming cost V 5 bases and J 2 bases, with 10 bases left between them. Written as DNA, the CDR3 is TGTGCCAGCAGCCCCGGGTTTACCTACGAGCAGTACTTC. Translated, it gives CASSPGFTYEQYF.

This clonotype came up many times. The chain combines TRBV7-3 with TRBJ2-7; 7 bases agree with TRBD2. Looked up from germline, CDR1 is SGHTA and CDR2 is FQGTGA. The CDR3 covers 14 residues. J gave up 7 bases and V 4 bases, and 10 bases lay outside the gene matches. The CDR3 coding sequence is TGTGCCAGCAGCTATACCGGGACTACCCCAGAGCAGTACTTC. The encoded protein is CASSYTGTTPEQYF.

This clonotype was observed a handful of times. The chain couples TRBV27 to TRBJ2-5, with D possibly TRBD1 on 6 matching bases. This CDR3 is 15 amino acids long. V gave up 5 bases and J gave up 4 bases, with 17 bases separating them. Germline CDR1 and CDR2: MNHEY and SMNVEV (reference sequence). The DNA for the CDR3 is TGTGCCAGCAGTCCAAGGGACATGGAGGTAGAGACCCAGTACTTC. Translated: CASSPRDMEVETQYF.

The genes are TRBV11-2 and TRBJ2-7; D is uncertain. Trimming pared 5 bases from V and 4 bases from J, leaving 9 bases between. CDR3 size: 12 residues. CDR1 is SGHAT and CDR2 is FQNNGV in the germline V gene. The CDR3 spells CASSNTHYEQYF. The CDR3 region has the DNA TGTGCCAGCAGCAACACCCATTACGAGCAGTACTTC. The whole variable domain, remainder taken from reference TRBV11-2 and TRBJ2-7, is EAGVAQSPRYKIIEKRQSVAFWCNPISGHATLYWYQQILGQGPKLLIQFQNNGVVDDSQLPKDRFSAERLKGVDSTLKIQPAKLEDSAVYLCASSNTHYEQYFGPGTRLTVT.

About this clonotype itself: This clone may be a read error of a much larger clone one base away. This chain uses TRBV25-1 with TRBJ1-1, with TRBD1 as a possible D gene (5 bases). CDR3 length: 12 residues. V shed 7 bases and J shed 1 base, with 7 bases lying between them. The germline V gene encodes CDR1 MGHDK and CDR2 SYGVNS. CDR3 in DNA: TGTGCCAGCAAAAGGGGGAACACTGAAGCTTTCTTT. The encoded protein is CASKRGNTEAFF.

This clonotype was seen ten or more times. The chain joins TRBV6-1 to TRBJ2-2, with D perhaps matching TRBD1 (6 bases). Per the germline V gene, CDR1 is MNHNS and CDR2 is SASEGT. The CDR3 length is 15 residues. V lost 6 bases, J lost 3 bases, and 14 bases lay in between. The CDR3 reads CASSLNRAYTGELFF. The CDR3 DNA is TGTGCCAGCAGCTTGAACAGGGCCTACACCGGGGAGCTGTTTTTT.

V usage is TRBV20-1 and J usage is TRBJ2-7; no reliable D call. CDR3 length: 14 residues. Germline V gene data show CDR1 as DFQATT and CDR2 as SNEGSKA (reference sequence). The ends were cut back, 1 base at V and 2 bases at J, with 12 bases in the middle. The DNA for the CDR3 is TGCAGTGCTAGAGGAGGTGAGCATACCTACGAGCAGTACTTC. The encoded protein is CSARGGEHTYEQYF.

The V call is TRBV18, the J call TRBJ2-7; D remains unclear. The germline V gene has CDR1 KGHSH and CDR2 LQKENI. V lost 6 bases and J lost 2, with 14 bases in between. This CDR3 is built from 14 residues. This CDR3 reads CASSTDVGAYEQYF. For the CDR3, the DNA is TGTGCCAGCTCCACCGACGTTGGGGCCTACGAGCAGTACTTC.

The chain links TRBV20-1 to TRBJ1-1, with D possibly being TRBD1 (5 bases). Germline V gene lookup returns CDR1 DFQATT and CDR2 SNEGSKA (reference sequence). V was trimmed by 3 bases and J by 7 bases, leaving 12 bases between them. The CDR3 runs to 12 residues. The CDR3 DNA reads TGCAGTGCTAGTTCGCAGGGTGTTGAAGCTTTCTTT. Translation: CSASSQGVEAFF.